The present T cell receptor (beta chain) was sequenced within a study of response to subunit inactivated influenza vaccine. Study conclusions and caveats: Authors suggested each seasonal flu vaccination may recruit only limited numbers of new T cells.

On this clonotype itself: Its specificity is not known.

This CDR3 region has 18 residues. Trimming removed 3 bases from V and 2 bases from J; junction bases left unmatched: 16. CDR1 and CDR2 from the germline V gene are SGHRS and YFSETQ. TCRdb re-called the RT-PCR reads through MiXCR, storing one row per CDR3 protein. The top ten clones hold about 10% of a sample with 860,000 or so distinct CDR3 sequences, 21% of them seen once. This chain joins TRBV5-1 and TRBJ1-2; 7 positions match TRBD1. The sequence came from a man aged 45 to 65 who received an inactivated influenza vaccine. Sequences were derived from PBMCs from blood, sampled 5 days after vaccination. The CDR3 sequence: CASSYFTRPGQRNYGYTF. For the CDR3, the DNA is TGCGCCAGCAGCTATTTTACCCGACCGGGACAGAGAAACTATGGCTACACCTTC. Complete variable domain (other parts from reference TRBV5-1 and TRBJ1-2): KAGVTQTPRYLIKTRGQQVTLSCSPISGHRSVSWYQQTPGQGLQFLFEYFSETQRNKGNFPGRFSGRQFSNSRSEMNVSTLELGDSALYLCASSYFTRPGQRNYGYTFGSGTRLTVV.